This T cell receptor beta chain was retrieved from a study of cytomegalovirus exposure and HLA in healthy donors (dated by TCRdb to 2016 to 2017). Describing the broader study: In an earlier analysis of roughly 500 of the donors, 276 Gb of sequence data and some 120 million unique TCR beta sequences from about 190 million T cells were reported. A later analysis re-examined previously published TCR beta repertoires from 500 to 700 donors and added high-resolution HLA genotyping to investigate patterns of TCR occurrence. Donor age, sex, ethnicity and CMV serostatus were compiled together with the repertoire data. An earlier analysis of some 600 of the donors applied high-throughput TCR beta sequencing to assess whether each TCR beta V gene segment acted as functional or pseudogenic. Both class I and class II loci were covered by HLA typing, at four-digit resolution. To predict cytomegalovirus infection status, the study combined high-throughput TCR immunosequencing, statistical association of individual TCRs with disease status, and machine learning. Among over 350 genotyped donors of the cohort, an average of 235,054 unique TCR beta nucleotide sequences were sequenced per donor, around a sixth of them non-productive. Every repertoire in the discovery cohort had been generated on one and the same sequencing platform. Five DR-DQ haplotypes were handled as single units for association and clustering, since linkage in the cohort was strong. Genome-wide SNP genotypes for about 55% of the roughly 670 donors were used in a later genetic analysis, which treated that subset as a discovery cohort. Among the roughly 400 genotyped donors, around 81% belonged to the genetic ancestry cluster associated with self-reported Caucasian donors. The study was designed to test whether signatures of past pathogen exposure could be identified by cataloging public T cell receptors. Typing coverage differed by locus: A, B, C, DRB1 and DQB1 were typed in roughly 620-630 donors, DQA1 in approximately 520, DPA1 in 606, and DPB1 in 450 to 490. A separate validation cohort of about 110 different subjects was used in addition to the roughly 670-subject first cohort. Rather than drawing on any new phenotypic data, the later analysis identified candidate immune exposures from TCR beta sequences and the way those sequences occurred across donors. Using immunosequencing, the study profiled T cell repertoires from approximately 700 subjects and related those repertoires to cytomegalovirus serostatus. An early release that covered 500 to 800 HLA-typed donors contained approximately 290 gigabases of sequencing data and tens of millions of unique TCR sequences.

The cohort comprised 666 healthy bone marrow donors. All cohort members were sampled while nominally healthy, although unrecorded immune exposures were likely present. The donor tested CMV seronegative and was one of the 352 seronegative cohort members. A peripheral blood sample was collected from each donor, and TCR beta sequencing was performed on peripheral blood mononuclear cells. Genomic DNA extraction from the blood cell samples was performed with the Qiagen DNeasy Blood Extraction Kit. Summary of the overall study and its limitations: At a false discovery rate of 0.05, a later analysis linked 16,951 TCR beta sequences to specific HLA alleles. A total of around 150 TCR beta chains were listed by the study as associated with cytomegalovirus. Because HLA typing was unavailable for some donors at each locus, only the typed subset was used in association tests. In a later analysis, most CMV-associated TCR beta chains were found to appear HLA-restricted, with HLA associations seemingly driven largely by CMV exposure. Strong co-occurrence of HLA alleles, especially DR and DQ, made assigning TCR associations to individual alleles difficult. Some 16 rarely observed V segments, including chromosome 9 orphons, were excluded from the earlier analysis of a few hundred of the donors because counts were too low. Immune exposure information for the cohort was limited to CMV serostatus. The cohort was sequenced for TCR beta chains only, and without alpha or paired-chain data the features that could be detected were limited. In an earlier analysis of several hundred of the donors, most TCR beta V segments were observed in productive rearrangements about 90% or about 30% of the time, broadly matching IMGT annotations. In vitro tests confirmed that a few of the cytomegalovirus-associated TCR beta chains recognize cytomegalovirus antigens. V-gene and J-gene trimming of TCR beta chains was associated with a missense DCLRE1C variant in a later genetic analysis, and the association was replicated in an independent cohort. A further reported finding was that TCR beta sequences accurately predicted the HLA-A and HLA-B alleles for most subjects in the first cohort. Some IMGT-functional V segments, including TRBV6-2 and TRBV6-3, could not be distinguished by the 87-base-pair reads and were therefore excluded. Correlated functional status among segregating V segments might reflect linkage disequilibrium, but an unknown experimental factor could not be ruled out. In a later analysis, several top co-occurrence clusters were reported to appear linked to parvovirus B19, influenza, CMV and Epstein-Barr virus. According to the authors, the approach could potentially be generalized to other disease states and immunological phenotypes. A later analysis found that HLA-associated TCR beta chains were more clonally expanded and had lower generation probabilities than equally common non-associated chains. A cluster of highly shared sequence variants was judged likely to be a technical artifact of the sequencing pipeline. The classifier was reported to diagnose cytomegalovirus status with high specificity and sensitivity in both the original cohort and the validation cohort. While some public TCRs were present in many individuals, most TCR sequences turned up only very rarely across donors. A later genetic analysis reported fewer N-insertions in productive TCRs among donors in an Asian-associated ancestry cluster than the roughly 670-donor mean. A later analysis found that TCR association rates varied across HLA loci, with DRB1 alleles showing the most associated TCRs and HLA-C alleles the fewest. Presence/absence analyses assumed roughly uniform sequencing depth across donors, an assumption that may not hold.

From cysteine to phenylalanine, the CDR3 is 13 amino acids long. The entry retains the CDR3 DNA only, 39 bases that are in frame from base 1. Germline trimming amounts to 4 bases on V and 3 bases on J, with 2 as the count of junction bases outside the gene matches. CDR1 and CDR2, per the germline V gene, are SGHTA and FQGNSA. This clone was seen a handful of times. Its antigen remains undetermined. No base-level quality is on record; no much larger clone is a single base apart. Libraries were constructed by the immunoSEQ multiplex PCR assay. For the multiplex PCR, a mixture combining 60 forward primers for TCR Vbeta segments and 13 reverse primers for TCR Jbeta segments was used. The CDR3 region of rearranged TCR beta genes was amplified from genomic DNA by a multiplex PCR assay. The Illumina HiSeq System was used to sequence the amplified TCR beta libraries as 87-base-pair reads. The source study handled its data this way. Across the 700 or so repertoires, a later analysis counted tens of millions of unique TCR beta chains, roughly 11 million of which were shared by at least two donors. Raw reads were error-corrected and collapsed into unique sequences with a nearest-neighbor algorithm that merged closely related sequences to remove PCR and sequencing errors. Alignment of CDR3 sequences to IMGT reference sequences was used to assign V, D and J gene segments. For a sequence to be retained, a match of at least six nucleotides to both a V gene segment and a J gene segment was required. A rearrangement counted as productive if the CDR3 had no stop codons and remained in frame with V and J, and every other rearrangement counted as non-productive. CDR3 was defined by IMGT convention, running from the second conserved V-encoded cysteine to the conserved J-encoded phenylalanine. In an earlier analysis of around 540 of the donors, sequences lacking an unambiguous match to a single V gene segment were excluded. In an earlier analysis of approximately 560 of the donors, a V segment was called functional when productive rearrangements were above 56.7%, and segregating when the standard deviation between donors exceeded 5%. A statistical classification framework was built for diagnosing cytomegalovirus status from the catalog of TCR beta chain sequences. A later analysis assigned V and J genes by comparing TCR nucleotide sequences with IMGT/GENE-DB human TR gene sequences. In a later analysis, CDR3 sequences and most-parsimonious VDJ recombination scenarios were assigned using the TCRdist pipeline. A later analysis defined each TCR beta chain by its CDR3 amino acid sequence plus V-gene family, and excluded reads lacking a unique V-gene family. In a later analysis, fewer than 650 highly shared, low-generation-probability nucleotide sequences were removed to address suspected cross-contamination and a sequencing artifact. In a later analysis, a clonal expansion index was calculated for each public chain from normalized within-repertoire ranks of inferred template counts. Generation probabilities in a later analysis came from a VDJ recombination model fitted to out-of-frame rearrangements, and those results were checked against IGoR. A later analysis scored TCR-TCR, TCR-HLA and TCR-CMV co-occurrence with hypergeometric tests, applying a repertoire-size bias correction to TCR pairs. A later analysis estimated false discovery rates by permuting HLA or CMV assignments 20 times. A later analysis grouped co-occurring TCRs with DBSCAN, adding TCRdist sequence similarity when clustering within HLA-allele-positive subsets. Co-occurrence clustering excluded repertoires with fewer than 30,000 or more than 120,000 public chains, plus five with anomalous nucleotide sharing. The table was pulled from immuneACCESS by TCRdb, which kept in-frame rearrangements only. Such tables lose some clones; where checked, under half of the loss comes from unresolved V genes, and the rest has no known cause. The V and J calls and clone size were taken over from that table, and D and trimming were inferred from the DNA. The table for this sample lists about 41,000 clones; roughly 80% of them were counted only once. The ten biggest clones cover approximately 3% of the sample.

The clonotype was recovered from a man aged 50 to 60 in good health and CMV-seronegative. Material: PBMCs. The rearrangement joined TRBV7-2 to TRBJ1-2; 7 bases in the junction line up with TRBD1. The bases are TGTGCCAGCAGCTCAGACAGGGACTATGGCTACACCTTC. The encoded protein is CASSSDRDYGYTF.